This entry is about one T cell receptor (beta chain). The length of the CDR3 is 14 residues. The germline V gene has CDR1 SGHAT and CDR2 FQDESV (reference sequence). V lost 5 bases to trimming and J lost 3 bases, with 13 bases between them. One entry per CDR3 protein results from TCRdb running MiXCR on the RT-PCR reads. The sample comprises about 680,000 distinct CDR3 sequences, 14% of which are singletons, and 3% to 4.5% rests with the top ten. Sample: memory CD4+ T cells from blood. This clonotype originated in a female donor in good health, serving as a healthy control. The rearrangement uses TRBV11-1 and TRBJ2-5; D might be TRBD1 (5 bases). CDR3 DNA: TGTGCCAGCAGCCCCCCGGACACAAAAGAGACCCAGTACTTC. It encodes CASSPPDTKETQYF.